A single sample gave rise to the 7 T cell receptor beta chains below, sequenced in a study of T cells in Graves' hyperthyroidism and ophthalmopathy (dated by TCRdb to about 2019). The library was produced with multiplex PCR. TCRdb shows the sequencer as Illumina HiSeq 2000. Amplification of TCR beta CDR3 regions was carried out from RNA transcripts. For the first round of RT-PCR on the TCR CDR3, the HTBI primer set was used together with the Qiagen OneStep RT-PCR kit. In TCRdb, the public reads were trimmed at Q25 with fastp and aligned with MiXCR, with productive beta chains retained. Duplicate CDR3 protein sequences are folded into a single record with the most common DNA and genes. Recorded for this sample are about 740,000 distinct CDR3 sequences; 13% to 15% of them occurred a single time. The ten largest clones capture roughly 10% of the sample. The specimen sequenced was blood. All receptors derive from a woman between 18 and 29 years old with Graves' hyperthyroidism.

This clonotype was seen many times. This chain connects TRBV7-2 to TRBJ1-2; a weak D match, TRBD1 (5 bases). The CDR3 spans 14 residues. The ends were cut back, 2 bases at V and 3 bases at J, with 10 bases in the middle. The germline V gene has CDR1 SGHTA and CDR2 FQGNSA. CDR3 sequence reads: CASSLYPGHYGYTF. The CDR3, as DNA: TGTGCCAGCAGCTTATACCCAGGGCACTATGGCTACACCTTC.

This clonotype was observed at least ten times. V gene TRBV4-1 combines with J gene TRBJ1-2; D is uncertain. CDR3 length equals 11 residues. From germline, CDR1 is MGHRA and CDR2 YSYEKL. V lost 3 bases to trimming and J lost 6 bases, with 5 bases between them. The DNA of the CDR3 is TGCGCCAGCAGCCATGTGAATGGCTACACCTTC. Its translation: CASSHVNGYTF.

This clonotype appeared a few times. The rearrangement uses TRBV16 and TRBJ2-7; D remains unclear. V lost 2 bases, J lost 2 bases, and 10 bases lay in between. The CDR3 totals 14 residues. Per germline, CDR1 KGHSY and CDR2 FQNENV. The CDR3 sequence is CASSQGSSPYEQYF. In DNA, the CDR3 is TGTGCCAGCAGCCAAGGGTCCAGCCCCTACGAGCAGTACTTC.

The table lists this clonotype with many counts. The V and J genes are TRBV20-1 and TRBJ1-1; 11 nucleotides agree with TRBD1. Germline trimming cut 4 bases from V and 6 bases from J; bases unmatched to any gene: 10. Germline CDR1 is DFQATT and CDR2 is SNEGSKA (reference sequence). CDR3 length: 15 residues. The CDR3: CSAILGQGARAEAFF. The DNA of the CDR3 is TGCAGTGCTATTCTAGGACAGGGGGCGCGCGCTGAAGCTTTCTTT.

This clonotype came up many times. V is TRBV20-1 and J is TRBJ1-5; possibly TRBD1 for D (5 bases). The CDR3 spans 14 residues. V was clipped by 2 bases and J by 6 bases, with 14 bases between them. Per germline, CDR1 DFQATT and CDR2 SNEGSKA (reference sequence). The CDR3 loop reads CSARPMLGGQPQHF. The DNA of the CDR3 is TGCAGTGCTAGACCCATGTTGGGGGGTCAGCCCCAGCATTTT.

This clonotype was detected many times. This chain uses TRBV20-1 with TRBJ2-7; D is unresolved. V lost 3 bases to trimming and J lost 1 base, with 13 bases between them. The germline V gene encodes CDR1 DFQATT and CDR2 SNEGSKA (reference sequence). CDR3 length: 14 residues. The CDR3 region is CSARDPEGSYEQYF. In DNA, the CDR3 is TGCAGTGCTAGGGACCCCGAAGGTTCCTACGAGCAGTACTTC.

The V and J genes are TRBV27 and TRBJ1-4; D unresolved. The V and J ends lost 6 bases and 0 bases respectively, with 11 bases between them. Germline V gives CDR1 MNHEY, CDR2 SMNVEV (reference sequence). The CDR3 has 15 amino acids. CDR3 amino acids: CASRTGFSTNEKLFF. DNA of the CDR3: TGTGCCAGCAGGACCGGGTTTTCAACTAATGAAAAACTGTTTTTT.